Each of the 5 T cell receptor beta chains below was sequenced from the same sample in a study of circulating CD8 cells and anti-PD-1 response in melanoma. Using around 14 ng of total RNA, TCR libraries were made with the QIAseq Immune Repertoire TCR panel. TCRdb reprocessed the reads with MiXCR, giving one entry per CDR3 protein. The table shows about 990 distinct CDR3 sequences, with approximately 8.8% occurring only once. Four subsets defined by PD-1 and/or TIGIT were sorted from live CD3+CD8+TCRalphabeta+ cells. The sample in question was CD8+ T cells from PBMCs, obtained at baseline or after one month of anti-PD-1 therapy (not recorded which). All receptors come from a human donor with melanoma.

This clonotype is termed medium-sized (0.01 to 0.1%). This sequence joins TRBV14 and TRBJ2-1; the D is unclear. CDR3 length equals 16 residues. V shed 0 bases and J shed 3 bases, with 12 bases lying between them. The V gene's germline CDR1 is SGHDN and CDR2 FVKESK. The CDR3 sequence: CASSQDEFGLYNEQFF. CDR3 DNA: TGTGCCAGCAGCCAAGATGAGTTCGGTCTCTACAATGAGCAGTTCTTC.

By frequency in the sample, this clonotype is large. The chain recombines TRBV28 with TRBJ2-3, with D perhaps assigned TRBD1 or TRBD2 (5 bases each). CDR1 MDHEN and CDR2 SYDVKM come from the germline V gene. This CDR3 region has 15 residues. Trimming took 5 bases from V and 5 from J, leaving 17 bases between them. The CDR3 nucleotides are TGTGCCAGCAGTAGTGGGGCTAGCTCCATAGATACGCAGTATTTT. It is translated as CASSSGASSIDTQYF.

The V call is TRBV5-6, the J call TRBJ1-2; D is unresolved. Trimming removed 0 bases from V and 13 bases from J, with 25 bases in between. This CDR3 spans 16 amino acids. Germline loops: CDR1 SGHDT, CDR2 YYEEEE. CDR3 sequence (DNA): TGTGCCAGCAGCTTGGAAGTTGGCAACGAGACCTATGGCCGCACCTTC. Translated, it gives CASSLEVGNETYGRTF.

This clonotype rates as medium-sized. The chain carries TRBV7-2 and TRBJ2-1; D is possibly TRBD1 or TRBD2 (5 bases each). V dropped 1 base and J dropped 10 bases, with 5 bases sitting between them. The length of the CDR3 is 11 residues. The germline V gene has CDR1 SGHTA and CDR2 FQGNSA. This chain's CDR3 is CASSLGGEQFF. CDR3 coding DNA: TGTGCCAGCAGCTTAGGGGGGGAGCAGTTCTTC.

This clonotype counts as medium-sized (0.01 to 0.1%). The chain carries TRBV19 and TRBJ1-1; D gene ambiguous. CDR3 size: 12 residues. V shed 1 base and J shed 5 bases, with 5 bases lying between them. CDR1 and CDR2 (germline): LNHDA, SQIVND (reference sequence). This CDR3 is CASSIGRTEAFF. CDR3 in DNA: TGTGCCAGTAGTATAGGGAGGACTGAAGCTTTCTTT. The complete variable domain, with remaining parts taken from reference TRBV19 and TRBJ1-1, reads DGGITQSPKYLFRKEGQNVTLSCEQNLNHDAMYWYRQDPGQGLRLIYYSQIVNDFQKGDIAEGYSVSREKKESFPLTVTSAQKNPTAFYLCASSIGRTEAFFGQGTRLTVV.